These 32 T cell receptor beta chains share one sample of origin, sequenced in a study of T cell responses to AZD1222 COVID-19 vaccine (dated by TCRdb to 2020 to 2023). In light of the paper, this sample's time point label describes: baseline before first vaccination. The library was produced with the immunoSEQ multiplex PCR assay. TCRdb took this table from immuneACCESS and kept in-frame rearrangements with V and J called. Such tables lack part of the clones; where checked against another copy, unresolved V genes explain under half of the gap, and the rest is unexplained. The sample table includes under 150,000 clones. The ten top clones hold over 2% of the sample. The sample was peripheral blood. The receptors stem from an adult in good health.

The chain couples TRBV19 to TRBJ1-1; D unresolved. This CDR3 region has 13 residues. V dropped 7 bases and J dropped 0 bases, with 9 bases sitting between them. Germline CDR1 LNHDA, CDR2 SQIVND (reference sequence). CDR3 DNA: TGTGCCAGTATGGGAGTTTTGAACACTGAAGCTTTCTTT. Its protein product is CASMGVLNTEAFF.

Remarks on this clone: Germline and junction disagree at one end, which may indicate a read error. V is TRBV5-6 and J is TRBJ2-6, with D perhaps matching TRBD1 (5 bases). Germline V gene lookup returns CDR1 SGHDT and CDR2 YYEEEE. The CDR3 is 15 amino acids. Here the CDR3 DNA reads TGTGCCAGCAGCTTGCCCAGGGCTGGGGCCAACGTCCTGGCTTTC. The encoded protein is CASSLPRAGANVLAF. Variable domain in full (rest from reference TRBV5-6 and TRBJ2-6): DAGVTQSPTHLIKTRGQQVTLRCSPKSGHDTVSWYQQALGQGPQFIFQYYEEEERQRGNFPDRFSGHQFPNYSSELNVNALLLGDSALYLCASSLPRAGANVLAFGAGSRLTVL.

The V call is TRBV29-1, the J call TRBJ2-1, with D perhaps matching TRBD1 (5 bases). The CDR3 runs 12 residues. V gave up 0 bases and J gave up 8 bases, with 8 bases separating them. CDR1 is SQVTM and CDR2 is ANQGSEA in the germline V gene. The CDR3 region is CSVEDRVYEQFF. CDR3 nucleotides: TGCAGCGTTGAAGACAGGGTCTATGAGCAGTTCTTC.

This chain connects TRBV6-1 to TRBJ2-1, with 11 bases aligning to TRBD1. This CDR3 region has 16 residues. Germline trimming cut 2 bases from V and 1 base from J; bases unmatched to any gene: 1. The germline V gene has CDR1 MNHNS and CDR2 SASEGT. Written as DNA, the CDR3 is TGTGCCAGCAGTGAACGGGACAGGGGGTCCTACAATGAGCAGTTCTTC. It encodes CASSERDRGSYNEQFF.

The chain uses TRBV18 and TRBJ2-5, with D hard to call. Germline CDR1 KGHSH, CDR2 LQKENI. With 8 bases removed from V and 7 bases from J, the gap between germline ends came to 11 bases. This CDR3 has 11 residues. The CDR3: CASATSGTQYF. As DNA, the CDR3 is TGTGCCAGCGCCACTTCCGGGACCCAGTACTTC.

The CDR3 reads CASSYLGQQTEAFF. For the CDR3, the DNA is TGTGCCAGCAGTTACCTGGGACAGCAAACTGAAGCTTTCTTT. The chain employs TRBV6-2 or TRBV6-3 and TRBJ1-1; 7 bases are a match to TRBD1. With V trimmed by 2 bases and J by 5 bases, 5 bases remained unmatched. Germline V gives CDR1 MNHEY, CDR2 SVGEGT. CDR3 length: 14 amino acids.

CDR3 sequence: CASFQGANYGYTF. In DNA, the CDR3 is TGTGCCAGCTTCCAGGGAGCTAACTATGGCTACACCTTC. This chain links TRBV2 with TRBJ1-2, with D maybe TRBD1 (5 bases). Germline loops: CDR1 SNHLY, CDR2 FYNNEI. CDR3 size: 13 residues. V was clipped by 8 bases and J by 0 bases, with 10 bases between them.

The gene calls are TRBV6-5 and TRBJ1-5, with 7 bases lining up with TRBD1. Losses at the gene ends were 5 bases for V and 2 bases for J; bases not matched to a gene: 3. The CDR3 contains 14 residues. Per germline, CDR1 MNHEY and CDR2 SVGAGI. CDR3 coding DNA: TGTGCCAGCAGTCCAGACAGGGGCAATCAGCCCCAGCATTTT. Translating gives CASSPDRGNQPQHF.

The chain recombines TRBV30 with TRBJ1-1, with D maybe TRBD1 (5 bases). The V gene's germline CDR1 is GTSNPN and CDR2 SVGIG (reference sequence). This CDR3 region has 14 residues. V lost 4 bases to trimming and J lost 2 bases, with 14 bases between them. The CDR3 sequence: CAWIWGDFNTEAFF. Written as DNA, the CDR3 is TGTGCCTGGATCTGGGGGGACTTTAACACTGAAGCTTTCTTT.

The V call is TRBV11-2, the J call TRBJ2-3, with TRBD2 matching 9 bases. The CDR3 spans 16 residues. Germline V gene sequence: CDR1 SGHAT, CDR2 FQNNGV. J lost 3 bases, V lost 8 bases, and 12 bases had no gene match. CDR3 nucleotide sequence: TGTGCCAGCTCCCAATTTAGCGGGGGAGGGACAGATACGCAGTATTTT. Amino acids: CASSQFSGGGTDTQYF.

The CDR3 here is CASSQLGSRPGPLDGYTF. CDR3 bases: TGCGCCAGCAGTCAATTAGGTTCTCGGCCGGGCCCCCTGGATGGCTACACCTTC. The rearrangement links TRBV23-1 to TRBJ1-2; D call uncertain. TRBV23-1 is flagged as an ORF with uncertain function. The CDR3 loop spans 18 amino acids. Trimming removed 1 base from V and 6 bases from J, with 24 bases in between.

The chain employs TRBV7-6 and TRBJ2-2, with D perhaps matching TRBD1 (5 bases). With 1 base removed from V and 6 bases from J, the gap between germline ends came to 15 bases. CDR3 size: 16 residues. Per germline, CDR1 SGHVS and CDR2 FNYEAQ. CDR3 in amino acids: CASSLESPTVSGELFF. The CDR3 nucleotides read TGTGCCAGCAGCTTAGAGTCCCCGACAGTGTCCGGGGAGCTGTTTTTT.

This chain uses TRBV6-5 with TRBJ1-1; D gene ambiguous. The germline V and J ends were trimmed by 8 bases and 3 bases, with 13 bases remaining between them. CDR1 and CDR2 from the germline V gene are MNHEY and SVGAGI. The CDR3 totals 13 residues. CDR3 bases: TGTGCCAGCCTCCAGGCGAAACACACTGAAGCTTTCTTT. Encoded protein: CASLQAKHTEAFF.

The rearrangement links TRBV4-3 to TRBJ1-2; 11 bases fit TRBD1. The germline gives CDR1 LGHNA, CDR2 YSLEER. This CDR3 contains 15 residues. After removal of 1 base from V and 7 bases from J, the junction contained 5 bases not matched to a gene. CDR3 coding DNA: TGCGCCAGCAGCCAAGTGGGACAGGGGGATTTTGGCTACACCTTC. This gives the protein CASSQVGQGDFGYTF.

This chain connects TRBV7-2 to TRBJ1-6, with unresolved D. Trimming took 5 bases from V and 0 from J, leaving 11 bases between them. Germline-derived CDR1 and CDR2 are SGHTA and FQGNSA. This CDR3 spans 16 amino acids. This chain's CDR3 is CASSQSPSSYNSPLHF. The CDR3 DNA follows: TGTGCCAGCAGCCAGTCCCCAAGCTCCTATAATTCACCCCTCCACTTT.

The chain has TRBV2 and TRBJ2-5; 12 bases are shared with TRBD2. The CDR3 loop spans 15 amino acids. From germline, CDR1 is SNHLY and CDR2 FYNNEI. V trimming: 3 bases; J trimming: 5 bases; junction bases outside the gene matches: 4. The CDR3 reads CASSDSSGGAETQYF. The DNA for the CDR3 is TGTGCCAGCAGTGATTCTAGCGGGGGGGCGGAGACCCAGTACTTC.

The chain uses TRBV4-1 and TRBJ1-5; 9 bases map to TRBD1. Germline V gene lookup returns CDR1 MGHRA and CDR2 YSYEKL. Losses at the gene ends were 4 bases for V and 3 bases for J; bases not matched to a gene: 1. The CDR3 loop spans 14 amino acids. The CDR3 spells CASSRTGVNQPQHF. DNA of the CDR3: TGCGCCAGCAGCCGGACAGGGGTCAATCAGCCCCAGCATTTT.

The gene calls are TRBV5-1 and TRBJ2-1; D remains ambiguous. CDR1 and CDR2 from the germline V gene are SGHRS and YFSETQ. The ends were cut back, 0 bases at V and 1 base at J, with 11 bases in the middle. The length of the CDR3 is 16 residues. Here the CDR3 DNA reads TGCGCCAGCAGCTTGGTCGGACCGTCGTCCTACAATGAGCAGTTCTTC. Residues: CASSLVGPSSYNEQFF.

The chain employs TRBV12-3 or TRBV12-4 and TRBJ1-4; 7 bases line up with TRBD1. V dropped 6 bases and J dropped 13; count of bases not matched to a gene: 11. The length of the CDR3 is 13 residues. Here the CDR3 reads CASSPGERDRLFF. The CDR3 DNA is TGTGCCAGCAGCCCAGGGGAGCGGGACAGACTGTTTTTT.

J is TRBJ1-6 and V is TRBV9, with no clear D. The CDR3 sequence is 14 residues long. With 4 bases removed from V and 5 bases from J, the gap between germline ends came to 10 bases. Germline-derived CDR1 and CDR2 are SGDLS and YYNGEE. The CDR3 bases are TGTGCCAGCAGCCGGGGTGGAGATAATTCACCCCTCCACTTT. Protein: CASSRGGDNSPLHF.

The chain uses TRBV10-3 and TRBJ1-1; the D gene is possibly TRBD1 (6 bases). Trimming removed 7 bases from V and 4 bases from J, with 13 bases in between. The CDR3 consists of 13 residues. Looked up from germline, CDR1 is ENHRY and CDR2 is SYGVKD. The CDR3 protein is CAINGGEGTEAFF. The CDR3 bases are TGTGCCATCAACGGGGGCGAGGGCACTGAAGCTTTCTTT.

V and J are TRBV6-1 and TRBJ1-1, with a weak D call TRBD1 (5 bases). Looked up from germline, CDR1 is MNHNS and CDR2 is SASEGT. Trimming stripped 2 bases from V and 1 base from J, with 11 bases between. This CDR3 is built from 15 residues. CDR3 nucleotide sequence: TGTGCCAGCAGTGAATTGACAGCCTGGAACACTGAAGCTTTCTTT. This encodes CASSELTAWNTEAFF.

The genes are TRBV30 and TRBJ2-1; 12 nucleotides line up with TRBD2. CDR1 is GTSNPN and CDR2 is SVGIG in the germline V gene (reference sequence). Trimming at V came to 7 bases and at J to 10 bases, leaving 8 bases not matched to a gene. The CDR3 is made up of 13 amino acids. The CDR3 coding sequence is TGTGCCTTGGCTAGCGGGGGGGCCATGGAGCAGTTCTTC. This encodes CALASGGAMEQFF.

The chain is built from TRBV3-1 (or the pseudogene TRBV3-2) and TRBJ2-2; 12 bases are a match to TRBD1. Germline trimming cut 4 bases from V and 4 bases from J; bases unmatched to any gene: 4. This CDR3 has 16 residues. Germline loops: CDR1 LGHDT, CDR2 YNNKEL (reference sequence). The CDR3 DNA reads TGTGCCAGCAGCCGGGGACAGGGGGCGGGCACCGGGGAGCTGTTTTTT. Translating gives CASSRGQGAGTGELFF.

The chain joins TRBV4-1 to TRBJ1-2, with 7 bases fitting TRBD1. V lost 0 bases to trimming and J lost 3 bases; unmatched junction nucleotides: 4. The CDR3 sequence is 15 residues long. CDR1 and CDR2 from the germline V gene are MGHRA and YSYEKL. The DNA for the CDR3 is TGCGCCAGCAGCCAAGATGGGGACAGATACTATGGCTACACCTTC. Amino acids: CASSQDGDRYYGYTF.

The chain combines TRBV9 with TRBJ2-1; 12 bases agree with TRBD2. CDR1 and CDR2 from the germline V gene are SGDLS and YYNGEE. This CDR3 has 19 amino acids. V lost 0 bases to trimming and J lost 6 bases; unmatched junction nucleotides: 13. CDR3 sequence reads: CASSVVPVPSGGAGNEQFF. The CDR3 bases are TGTGCCAGCAGCGTAGTTCCCGTCCCTAGCGGGGGGGCGGGCAATGAGCAGTTCTTC.

The chain combines TRBV30 with TRBJ2-7; 9 nucleotides line up with TRBD1. With 8 bases clipped from V and 2 bases from J, the junction kept 4 bases outside the gene matches. The CDR3 is made up of 12 amino acids. The V gene's germline CDR1 is GTSNPN and CDR2 SVGIG (reference sequence). As DNA, the CDR3 is TGTGCCGGCGGGACAGGGACCTACGAGCAGTACTTC. Protein: CAGGTGTYEQYF.

V gene TRBV12-3 or TRBV12-4 combines with J gene TRBJ1-1; tentatively, D is TRBD1 (5 bases). V was shortened by 3 bases and J by 4 bases, with 9 bases between the two germline ends. This CDR3 region has 13 residues. The CDR3 DNA is TGTGCCAGCAGTTTGCAGGGCAGCACTGAAGCTTTCTTT. The encoded protein is CASSLQGSTEAFF.

The V call is TRBV5-1, the J call TRBJ1-4, with 7 bases that match TRBD1. In germline, CDR1 is SGHRS, CDR2 YFSETQ. The CDR3 sequence is 15 residues long. Trimming cost V 4 bases and J 6 bases; bases outside gene matches: 9. The CDR3 coding sequence is TGCGCCAGCAGCGCCGCCGGGACAGCTGATGAAAAACTGTTTTTT. Protein sequence: CASSAAGTADEKLFF.

The rearrangement uses TRBV6-6 and TRBJ2-2; tentative D call: TRBD2 (8 bases). Trimming cost V 5 bases and J 2 bases, with 24 bases left between them. The CDR3 is 19 amino acids. CDR1 is MNHNY, CDR2 SVGAGI, per germline (reference sequence). CDR3 loop: CASSPRTGGGLGNTGELFF. The CDR3 nucleotides are TGTGCCAGCAGTCCAAGGACAGGTGGGGGACTAGGTAACACCGGGGAGCTGTTTTTT.

V is TRBV6-5 and J is TRBJ2-7; TRBD1 agrees at 12 bases. Germline values: CDR1 MNHEY, CDR2 SVGAGI. The V segment lost 8 bases and the J segment 6 bases; nucleotides outside the gene matches: 5. The CDR3 contains 13 residues. CDR3 protein: CASDRDRGREQYF. The CDR3 DNA sequence: TGTGCCAGCGACCGGGACAGGGGGCGCGAGCAGTACTTC.

V usage is TRBV4-2 and J usage is TRBJ2-2, with 10 bases aligning to TRBD2. CDR1 and CDR2 from the germline V gene are LGHNA and YNFKEQ. Trimming at V came to 0 bases and at J to 4 bases, leaving 8 bases not matched to a gene. The CDR3 is made up of 18 amino acids. The CDR3 nucleotides read TGTGCCAGCAGCCAAGAATCGGGACTAGCGAGAGTCACCGGGGAGCTGTTTTTT. Protein sequence: CASSQESGLARVTGELFF.